The clone carrying this TCR beta chain was counted a few times. These data come from a study of blood T cell repertoires in COVID-19. About the research overall: T cells, B-cell-depleted T cells, or PBMCs supplied cDNA or gDNA.

Germline V gives CDR1 SGHAT, CDR2 FQNNGV. This CDR3 is 15 amino acids long. Trimming at V came to 2 bases and at J to 5 bases, leaving 8 bases not matched to a gene. Per the authors' pipeline: Estimated nucleated cell counts came from reference gene primer amplification. Measured with immunoSEQ multiplex PCR; TCRdb has only the in-frame clones, and not every one. The DNA gave D and trimming, while V, J and clone size come from that table. The sample lists some 250,000 clones, roughly 90% occurring once. The sequencing input was peripheral blood. This receptor was taken from a man aged 25-45 years who had recovered from COVID-19. The chain has TRBV11-2 and TRBJ2-7; 8 nucleotides agree with TRBD2. In nucleotides, the CDR3 is TGTGCCAGCAGCTTACTCGGGACTAGAGAGGACGAGCAGTACTTC. It encodes CASSLLGTREDEQYF. Full variable domain (outside the CDR3, taken from reference TRBV11-2 and TRBJ2-7): EAGVAQSPRYKIIEKRQSVAFWCNPISGHATLYWYQQILGQGPKLLIQFQNNGVVDDSQLPKDRFSAERLKGVDSTLKIQPAKLEDSAVYLCASSLLGTREDEQYFGPGTRLTVT.